Sequencing of this TCR beta chain was carried out in a study of cytomegalovirus exposure and HLA in healthy donors. The primer mix had 60 Vbeta and 13 Jbeta primers. Clones were read by immunoSEQ multiplex PCR, and TCRdb kept only the in-frame ones, dropping some. The sample contains about 240,000 clones, about 80% of which appear only once. This CDR3 is 12 amino acids long. The V end was cut by 4 bases, the J end by 3 bases, with 7 bases between. Germline V CDR1 and CDR2: SNHLY, FYNNEI. Sequencing was performed on PBMCs. The chain recombines TRBV2 with TRBJ2-7; possibly TRBD2 for D (6 bases). The receptor was isolated from a woman aged 40 to 50 in good health and CMV-seropositive. CDR3 loop: CASSGDFYEQYF. In nucleotides, the CDR3 is TGTGCCAGCAGTGGGGACTTCTACGAGCAGTACTTC. Looking up the rest from reference TRBV2 and TRBJ2-7 gives the full variable domain: EPEVTQTPSHQVTQMGQEVILRCVPISNHLYFYWYRQILGQKVEFLVSFYNNEISEKSEIFDDQFSVERPDGSNFTLKIRSTKLEDSAMYFCASSGDFYEQYFGPGTRLTVT.